What follows are 14 T cell receptor beta chains derived from one specimen sequenced in a study of blood T cell repertoires in COVID-19. The method was immunoSEQ multiplex PCR; TCRdb's version includes in-frame clones alone and lacks a portion of them. Of roughly 300,000 clones detected, about nine tenths appear once; the ten largest clones hold under 11%. The sample taken for sequencing was PBMCs or T cells enriched from blood (not recorded which). These receptors were taken from a young woman who had recovered from COVID-19.

The genes are TRBV2 and TRBJ1-5, with D maybe TRBD1 (6 bases). This CDR3 contains 15 residues. Germline-derived CDR1 and CDR2 are SNHLY and FYNNEI. Trimming pared 6 bases from V and 1 base from J, leaving 13 bases between. The CDR3 spells CASSDQGFSNQPQHF. CDR3 in DNA: TGTGCCAGCAGCGATCAGGGGTTCAGCAATCAGCCCCAGCATTTT. The full variable domain, its missing parts supplied by reference TRBV2 and TRBJ1-5, is EPEVTQTPSHQVTQMGQEVILRCVPISNHLYFYWYRQILGQKVEFLVSFYNNEISEKSEIFDDQFSVERPDGSNFTLKIRSTKLEDSAMYFCASSDQGFSNQPQHFGDGTRLSIL.

This clone was seen more than once but under ten times. The CDR3 spells CASSWDRGSSYEQYF. As DNA, the CDR3 is TGTGCCAGCAGCTGGGACAGGGGCAGCTCCTACGAGCAGTACTTC. The rearrangement joins TRBV5-6 to TRBJ2-7, with 10 nucleotides matching TRBD1. The CDR3 extends over 15 amino acids. J lost 0 bases, V lost 3 bases, and 3 bases had no gene match. Germline CDR1 reads SGHDT; CDR2 reads YYEEEE.

The chain has TRBV29-1 and TRBJ2-7, with 11 bases fitting TRBD2. The CDR3 is 15 amino acids. With 5 bases clipped from V and 2 bases from J, the junction kept 8 bases outside the gene matches. Germline V CDR1 and CDR2: SQVTM, ANQGSEA. The CDR3 DNA reads TGCAGCGTTAGTGATAGCGGGAGGGTTCCCTACGAGCAGTACTTC. Residues: CSVSDSGRVPYEQYF.

The chain carries TRBV11-2 and TRBJ2-2; 8 bases match TRBD2. V dropped 7 bases and J dropped 6; count of bases not matched to a gene: 10. The CDR3 totals 15 residues. Germline loops: CDR1 SGHAT, CDR2 FQNNGV. In nucleotides, the CDR3 is TGTGCCAGCACCACCGGGACTAGAGTAGCCGGGGAGCTGTTTTTT. Residues: CASTTGTRVAGELFF.

The V and J genes are TRBV27 and TRBJ1-5; TRBD1 agrees at 9 bases. This CDR3 is built from 16 residues. Trimming took 6 bases from V and 2 from J; bases not matched to a gene: 8. Per the germline V gene, CDR1 is MNHEY and CDR2 is SMNVEV (reference sequence). The CDR3 DNA reads as TGTGCCAGCAGAATACAGGGGGCGTCGGGCAATCAGCCCCAGCATTTT. Its translation: CASRIQGASGNQPQHF.

The J gene is TRBJ1-3, the V gene TRBV10-1; D uncertain. V dropped 5 bases and J dropped 3 bases, with 5 bases sitting between them. The germline V gene encodes CDR1 WNHNN and CDR2 SYGVQD (reference sequence). The CDR3 runs 12 residues. The CDR3 region has the DNA TGCGCCAGCAGTTCCCTTGGAAACACCATATATTTT. Encoded protein: CASSSLGNTIYF.

The chain is built from TRBV19 and TRBJ1-2, with 7 bases that match TRBD1. In germline, CDR1 is LNHDA, CDR2 SQIVND (reference sequence). The CDR3 contains 13 residues. V shed 6 bases and J 8 bases; nucleotides not matched to a gene: 9. CDR3 bases: TGTGCCAGTAGCTACCAGGGGGGCAACGGCTACACCTTC. Protein sequence: CASSYQGGNGYTF.

This clone has more than one count but fewer than ten. This chain connects TRBV10-2 to TRBJ1-6; a weak D match, TRBD1 (5 bases). With 0 bases removed from V and 8 bases from J, the gap between germline ends came to 17 bases. Germline loops: CDR1 WSHSY, CDR2 SAAADI. CDR3 length equals 17 residues. The CDR3 DNA follows: TGCGCCAGCAGTGAGTCGATGGTGGGGGGTTCGGATTCACCCCTCCACTTT. It codes for CASSESMVGGSDSPLHF.

This clone was detected only a few times. This sample includes further DNA sequences coding for the same CDR3. The gene calls are TRBV5-1 and TRBJ1-1; D gene ambiguous. Per the germline V gene, CDR1 is SGHRS and CDR2 is YFSETQ. The V end lost 2 bases, the J end lost 0 bases, and 5 bases lay between the germline ends. CDR3 size: 13 residues. The CDR3 sequence: CASSFGMNTEAFF. Written as DNA, the CDR3 is TGCGCCAGCAGCTTCGGGATGAACACTGAAGCTTTCTTT.

The sample holds one count of this clone. The chain combines TRBV9 with TRBJ2-7; D is perhaps TRBD1 (5 bases). Between the trimmed V and J ends, which lost 4 bases and 6 bases, there was a span of 11 bases. From germline, CDR1 is SGDLS and CDR2 YYNGEE. The CDR3 consists of 12 residues. In DNA form, the CDR3 reads TGTGCCAGCAGCCAAATGGGGCTCGAGCAGTACTTC. This codes for CASSQMGLEQYF.

The gene calls are TRBV6-5 and TRBJ1-2; D gene unclear. Deletions cut 6 bases from V and 3 bases from J, with 14 bases between. The CDR3 is 14 residues long. Germline-derived CDR1 and CDR2 are MNHEY and SVGAGI. The CDR3 sequence is CASSDIYRHYGYTF. DNA of the CDR3: TGTGCCAGCAGCGACATCTATCGACACTATGGCTACACCTTC.

The chain has TRBV9 and TRBJ1-1; D uncertain. The V gene's germline CDR1 is SGDLS and CDR2 YYNGEE. The CDR3 is 14 residues long. The V and J ends lost 2 bases and 1 base respectively, with 9 bases between them. The DNA for the CDR3 is TGTGCCAGCAGCGTTGACTTCTCGAACACTGAAGCTTTCTTT. Protein: CASSVDFSNTEAFF.

The rearrangement uses TRBV20-1 and TRBJ1-5; the D gene is possibly TRBD1 (5 bases). Germline V gives CDR1 DFQATT, CDR2 SNEGSKA (reference sequence). Trimming removed 3 bases at V and 7 bases at J, with 16 bases between. The length of the CDR3 is 14 residues. CDR3 DNA sequence: TGCAGTGCTAGTAATAGGGCAGGGCGACAGCCCCAGCATTTT. Its translation: CSASNRAGRQPQHF.

CDR3 region: CASSEQGGNSPLHF. DNA of the CDR3: TGCGCCAGCAGTGAACAGGGGGGAAATTCACCCCTCCACTTT. V gene TRBV10-2 combines with J gene TRBJ1-6; 8 nucleotides agree with TRBD1. The V and J ends lost 3 bases and 7 bases, in that order; junction bases with no gene match: 2. This CDR3 comprises 14 residues. CDR1 and CDR2 (germline): WSHSY, SAAADI.